The 3 T cell receptor beta chains below all came from one sample that was sequenced in a study of human T cells and chemical hapten exposure (dated by TCRdb to about 2021). Library method: RACE. Sequencer: NextSeq 500. TCRdb reworked the public reads: Q25 trimming with fastp, MiXCR clone assembly, productive beta chains retained. Identical CDR3 proteins give one entry, which carries the most common genes and DNA. The sample records around 360,000 distinct CDR3 sequences, roughly 6% of which are singletons. More than 5.5% of the sample belongs to the ten largest clones. Explained via the paper, the time point label denotes: patch test 2, 6 weeks after DPC sensitization. Per the publication, the treatment or condition label means: therapeutic diphenylcyclopropenone sensitization with weekly scalp DPC. The specimen was whole blood, collected in connection with sensitization to the hapten diphenylcyclopropenone (DPC). These receptors were collected from a woman aged 18-29 years with alopecia areata. Some clones in this sample may be carry-over from other donors' samples.

The sample holds a few counts of this clonotype. CDR3 in DNA: TGTGCCAGCAGTCTCCCTAAAGGGTATGGCTACACCTTC. Translating it yields CASSLPKGYGYTF. V is TRBV6-2 or TRBV6-3 and J is TRBJ1-2; D remains ambiguous. Germline lookup yields CDR1 MNHEY and CDR2 SVGEGT. The CDR3 runs to 13 residues. Trimming took 5 bases from V and 5 from J, leaving 12 bases between them.

The sample holds many counts of this clonotype. V and J are TRBV12-3 or TRBV12-4 and TRBJ1-1, with D perhaps TRBD1 (5 bases). Trimming took off 7 bases at V and 0 bases at J, with 15 bases between the two ends. This CDR3 is built from 15 residues. The CDR3 DNA reads as TGTGCCAGCATCCCCTTTGGGACCCTGAACACTGAAGCTTTCTTT. Translated, it gives CASIPFGTLNTEAFF.

In DNA, the CDR3 is TGCGCCAGCAGCTTGCAACAGGGGCGGAGCGAGACCCAGTACTTC. This gives the protein CASSLQQGRSETQYF. The J gene is TRBJ2-5, the V gene TRBV5-1; 7 nucleotides align to TRBD1. CDR3 length equals 15 residues. Germline V gives CDR1 SGHRS, CDR2 YFSETQ. V trimming: 1 base; J trimming: 5 bases; junction bases outside the gene matches: 8.